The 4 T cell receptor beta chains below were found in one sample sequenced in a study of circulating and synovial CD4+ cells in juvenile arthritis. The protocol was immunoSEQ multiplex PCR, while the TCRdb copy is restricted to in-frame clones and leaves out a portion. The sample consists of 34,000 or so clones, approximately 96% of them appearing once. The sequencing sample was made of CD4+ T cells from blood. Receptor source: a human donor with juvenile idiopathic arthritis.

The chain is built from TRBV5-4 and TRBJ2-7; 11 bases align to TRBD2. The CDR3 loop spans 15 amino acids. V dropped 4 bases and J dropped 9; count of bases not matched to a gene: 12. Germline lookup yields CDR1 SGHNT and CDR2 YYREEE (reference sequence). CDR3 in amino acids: CASSRPGLAEVGQYF. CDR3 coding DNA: TGTGCCAGCAGCCGACCGGGACTAGCGGAGGTTGGGCAGTACTTC.

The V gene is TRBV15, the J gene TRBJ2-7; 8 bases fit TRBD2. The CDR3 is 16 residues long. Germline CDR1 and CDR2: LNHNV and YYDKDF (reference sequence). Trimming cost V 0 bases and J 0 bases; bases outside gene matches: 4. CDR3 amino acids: CATSREYGGGSYEQYF. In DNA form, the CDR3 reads TGTGCCACCAGCAGAGAGTACGGGGGGGGCTCCTACGAGCAGTACTTC.

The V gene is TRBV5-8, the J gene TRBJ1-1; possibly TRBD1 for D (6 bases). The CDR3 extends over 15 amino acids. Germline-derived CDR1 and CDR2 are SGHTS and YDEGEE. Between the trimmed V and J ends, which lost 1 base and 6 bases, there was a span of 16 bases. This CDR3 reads CASSLTGWGRPEAFF. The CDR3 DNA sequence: TGTGCCAGCAGCTTGACCGGGTGGGGGCGGCCTGAAGCTTTCTTT.

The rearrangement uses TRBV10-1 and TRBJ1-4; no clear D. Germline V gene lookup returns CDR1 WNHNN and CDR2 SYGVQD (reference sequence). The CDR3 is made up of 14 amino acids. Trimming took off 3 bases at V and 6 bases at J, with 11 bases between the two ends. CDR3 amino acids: CASSEGQEDEKLFF. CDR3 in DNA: TGCGCCAGCAGTGAAGGGCAGGAGGATGAAAAACTGTTTTTT.